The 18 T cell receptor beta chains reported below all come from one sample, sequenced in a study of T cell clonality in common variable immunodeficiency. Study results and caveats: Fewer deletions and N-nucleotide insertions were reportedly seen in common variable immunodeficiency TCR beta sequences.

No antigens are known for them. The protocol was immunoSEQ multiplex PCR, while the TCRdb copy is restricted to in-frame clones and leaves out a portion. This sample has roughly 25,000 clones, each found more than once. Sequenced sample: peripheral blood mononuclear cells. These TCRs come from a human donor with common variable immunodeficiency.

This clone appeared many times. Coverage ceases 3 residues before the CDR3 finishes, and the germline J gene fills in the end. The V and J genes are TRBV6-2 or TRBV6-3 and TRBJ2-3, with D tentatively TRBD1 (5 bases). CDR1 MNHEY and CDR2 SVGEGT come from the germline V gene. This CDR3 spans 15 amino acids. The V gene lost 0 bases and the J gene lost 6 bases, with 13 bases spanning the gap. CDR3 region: CASSYSNSGPDTQYF. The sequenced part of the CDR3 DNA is TGTGCCAGCAGTTACTCGAATTCAGGGCCCGATACG.

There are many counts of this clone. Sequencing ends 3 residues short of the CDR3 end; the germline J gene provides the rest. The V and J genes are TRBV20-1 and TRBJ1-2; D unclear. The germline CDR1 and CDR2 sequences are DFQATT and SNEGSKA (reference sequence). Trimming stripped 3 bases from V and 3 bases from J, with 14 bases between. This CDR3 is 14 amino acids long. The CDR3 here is CSARGPANYYGYTF. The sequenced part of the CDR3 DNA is TGCAGTGCTAGGGGCCCGGCTAATTACTATGGC.

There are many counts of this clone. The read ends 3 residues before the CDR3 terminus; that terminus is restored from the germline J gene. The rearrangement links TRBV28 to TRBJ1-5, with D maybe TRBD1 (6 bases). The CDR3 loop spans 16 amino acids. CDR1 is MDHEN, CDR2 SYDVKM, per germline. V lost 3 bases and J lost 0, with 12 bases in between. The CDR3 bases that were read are TGTGCCAGCAGTTTGACAGGACCTTATAGCAATCAGCCC. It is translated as CASSLTGPYSNQP. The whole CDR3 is CASSLTGPYSNQPQHF.

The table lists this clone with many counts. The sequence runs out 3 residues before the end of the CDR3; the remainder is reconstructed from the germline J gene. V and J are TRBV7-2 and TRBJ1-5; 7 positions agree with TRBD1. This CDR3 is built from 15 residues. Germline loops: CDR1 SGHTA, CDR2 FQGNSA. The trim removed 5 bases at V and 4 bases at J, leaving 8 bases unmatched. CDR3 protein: CASSPTRDRNQPQHF. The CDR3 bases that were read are TGTGCCAGCAGCCCCACTAGGGACAGAAATCAGCCC.

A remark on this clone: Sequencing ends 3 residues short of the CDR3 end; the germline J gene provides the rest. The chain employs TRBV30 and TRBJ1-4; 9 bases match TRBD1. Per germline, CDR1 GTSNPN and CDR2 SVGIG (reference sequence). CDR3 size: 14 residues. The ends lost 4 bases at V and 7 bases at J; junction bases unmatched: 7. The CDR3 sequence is CAWTAGTGIEKLFF. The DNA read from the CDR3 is TGTGCCTGGACGGCCGGGACAGGGATTGAAAAA.

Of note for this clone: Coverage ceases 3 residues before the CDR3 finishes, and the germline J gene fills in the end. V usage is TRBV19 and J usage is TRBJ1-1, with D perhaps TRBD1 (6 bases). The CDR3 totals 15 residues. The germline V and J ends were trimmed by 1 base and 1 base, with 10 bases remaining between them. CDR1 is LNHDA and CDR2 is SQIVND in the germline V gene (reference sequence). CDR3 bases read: TGTGCCAGTAGTATAGGGGACATAGGGAACACTGAA. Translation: CASSIGDIGNTE. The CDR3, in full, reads CASSIGDIGNTEAFF.

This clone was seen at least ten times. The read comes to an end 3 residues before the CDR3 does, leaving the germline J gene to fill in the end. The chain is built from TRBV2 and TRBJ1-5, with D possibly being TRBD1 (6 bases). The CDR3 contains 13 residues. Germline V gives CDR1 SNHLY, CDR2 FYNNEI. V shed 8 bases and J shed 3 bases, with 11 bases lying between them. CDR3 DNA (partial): TGTGCCAGCGGAGGACAGTCCAATCAGCCC. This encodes CASGGQSNQP. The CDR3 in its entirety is CASGGQSNQPQHF. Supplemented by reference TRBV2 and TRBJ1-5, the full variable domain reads EPEVTQTPSHQVTQMGQEVILRCVPISNHLYFYWYRQILGQKVEFLVSFYNNEISEKSEIFDDQFSVERPDGSNFTLKIRSTKLEDSAMYFCASGGQSNQPQHFGDGTRLSIL.

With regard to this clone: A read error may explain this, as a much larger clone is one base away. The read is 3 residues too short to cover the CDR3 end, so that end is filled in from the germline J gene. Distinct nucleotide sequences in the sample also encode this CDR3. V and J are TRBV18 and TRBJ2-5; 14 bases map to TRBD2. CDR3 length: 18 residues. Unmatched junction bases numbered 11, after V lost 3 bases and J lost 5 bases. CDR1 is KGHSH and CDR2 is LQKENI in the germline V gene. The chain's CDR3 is CASSPGTSGSPFRETQYF. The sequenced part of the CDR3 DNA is TGTGCCAGCTCACCGGGGACTAGCGGGAGTCCCTTTCGGGAGACC.

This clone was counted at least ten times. This chain's CDR3 is CASSLGDGTGFRSYYGYTF. The covered CDR3 bases are TGCGCCAGCAGCTTGGGGGACGGGACAGGGTTTAGGTCGTACTATGGC. The rearrangement joins TRBV5-1 to TRBJ1-2; 9 bases are shared with TRBD1. The sequence runs out 3 residues before the end of the CDR3; the remainder is reconstructed from the germline J gene. The CDR3 is 19 amino acids. The V gene's germline CDR1 is SGHRS and CDR2 YFSETQ. V lost 0 bases, J lost 3 bases, and 15 bases stayed unmatched. The whole variable domain, filled in from reference TRBV5-1 and TRBJ1-2, reads KAGVTQTPRYLIKTRGQQVTLSCSPISGHRSVSWYQQTPGQGLQFLFEYFSETQRNKGNFPGRFSGRQFSNSRSEMNVSTLELGDSALYLCASSLGDGTGFRSYYGYTFGSGTRLTVV.

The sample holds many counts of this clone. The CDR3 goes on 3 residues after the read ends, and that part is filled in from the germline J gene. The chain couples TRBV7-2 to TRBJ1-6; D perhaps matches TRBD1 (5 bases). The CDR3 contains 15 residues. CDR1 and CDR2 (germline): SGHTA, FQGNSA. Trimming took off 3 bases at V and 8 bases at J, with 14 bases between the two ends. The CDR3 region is CASSFGRPGDSPLHF. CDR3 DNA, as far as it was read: TGTGCCAGCAGCTTCGGACGTCCGGGGGATTCACCC.

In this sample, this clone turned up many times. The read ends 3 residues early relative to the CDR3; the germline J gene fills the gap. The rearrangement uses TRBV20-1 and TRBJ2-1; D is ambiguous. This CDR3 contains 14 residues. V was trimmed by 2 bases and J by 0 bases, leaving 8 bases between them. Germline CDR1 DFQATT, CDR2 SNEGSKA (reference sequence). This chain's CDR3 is CSARYMSSYNEQFF. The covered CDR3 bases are TGCAGTGCTAGATACATGTCCTCCTACAATGAG.

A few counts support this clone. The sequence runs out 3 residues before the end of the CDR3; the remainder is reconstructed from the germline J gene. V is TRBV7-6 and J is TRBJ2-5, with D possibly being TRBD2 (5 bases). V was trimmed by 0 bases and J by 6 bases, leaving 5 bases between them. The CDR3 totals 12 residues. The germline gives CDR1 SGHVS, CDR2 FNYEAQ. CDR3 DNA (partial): TGTGCCAGCAGCTTAGCGACTAAGACC. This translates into CASSLATKT. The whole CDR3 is CASSLATKTQYF.

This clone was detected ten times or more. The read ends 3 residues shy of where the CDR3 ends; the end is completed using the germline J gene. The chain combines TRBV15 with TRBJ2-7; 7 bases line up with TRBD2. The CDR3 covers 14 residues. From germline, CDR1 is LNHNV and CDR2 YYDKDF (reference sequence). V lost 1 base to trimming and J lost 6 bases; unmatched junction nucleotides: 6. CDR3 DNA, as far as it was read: TGTGCCACCAGCAGAGTGCGGGAGTTGGGCGAG. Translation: CATSRVRELGE. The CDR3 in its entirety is CATSRVRELGEQYF.

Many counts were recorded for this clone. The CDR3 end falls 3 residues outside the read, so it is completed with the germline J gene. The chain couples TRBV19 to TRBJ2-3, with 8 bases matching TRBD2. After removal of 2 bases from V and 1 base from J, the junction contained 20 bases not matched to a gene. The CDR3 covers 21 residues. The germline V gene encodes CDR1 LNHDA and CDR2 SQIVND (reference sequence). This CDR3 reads CASSIKPGLGTLWSRTDTQYF. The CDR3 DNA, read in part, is TGTGCCAGTAGTATAAAACCGGGACTAGGGACTCTCTGGTCCCGCACAGATACG. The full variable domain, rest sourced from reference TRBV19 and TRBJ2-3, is DGGITQSPKYLFRKEGQNVTLSCEQNLNHDAMYWYRQDPGQGLRLIYYSQIVNDFQKGDIAEGYSVSREKKESFPLTVTSAQKNPTAFYLCASSIKPGLGTLWSRTDTQYFGPGTRLTVL.

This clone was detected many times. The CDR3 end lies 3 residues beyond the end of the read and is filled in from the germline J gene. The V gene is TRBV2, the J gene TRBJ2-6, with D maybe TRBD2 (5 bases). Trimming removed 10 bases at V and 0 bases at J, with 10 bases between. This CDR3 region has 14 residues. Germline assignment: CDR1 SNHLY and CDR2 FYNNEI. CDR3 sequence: CAIGVDSGANVLTF. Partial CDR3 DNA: TGTGCCATCGGGGTAGACTCTGGGGCCAACGTC.

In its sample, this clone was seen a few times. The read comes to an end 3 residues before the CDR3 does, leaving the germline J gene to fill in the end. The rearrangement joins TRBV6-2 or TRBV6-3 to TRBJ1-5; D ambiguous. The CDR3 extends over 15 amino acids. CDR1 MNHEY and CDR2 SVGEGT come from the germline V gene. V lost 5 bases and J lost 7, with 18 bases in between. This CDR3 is CASSGGGSHKQPQHF. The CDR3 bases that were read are TGTGCCAGCAGTGGAGGCGGATCCCACAAGCAGCCC.

Partial CDR3 DNA: TGTGCCAGCAGGGGACAGGGTGAGAAGTCACCC. Residues: CASRGQGEKSP. The CDR3, in full, reads CASRGQGEKSPLHF. The chain uses TRBV2 and TRBJ1-6; 9 bases align to TRBD1. Coverage ceases 3 residues before the CDR3 finishes, and the germline J gene fills in the end. This CDR3 is built from 14 residues. Unmatched junction bases numbered 7, after V lost 6 bases and J lost 10 bases. CDR1 is SNHLY, CDR2 FYNNEI, per germline.

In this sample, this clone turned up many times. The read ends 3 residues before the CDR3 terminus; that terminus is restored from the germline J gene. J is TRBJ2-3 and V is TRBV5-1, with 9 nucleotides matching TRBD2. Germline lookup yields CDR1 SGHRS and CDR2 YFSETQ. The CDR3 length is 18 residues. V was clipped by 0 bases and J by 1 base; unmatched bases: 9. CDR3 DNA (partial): TGCGCCAGCAGCTTGGTTAGCGGGGGAGCTTTTGGCACAGATACG. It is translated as CASSLVSGGAFGTDT. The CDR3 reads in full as CASSLVSGGAFGTDTQYF. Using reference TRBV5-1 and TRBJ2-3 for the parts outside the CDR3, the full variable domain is KAGVTQTPRYLIKTRGQQVTLSCSPISGHRSVSWYQQTPGQGLQFLFEYFSETQRNKGNFPGRFSGRQFSNSRSEMNVSTLELGDSALYLCASSLVSGGAFGTDTQYFGPGTRLTVL.